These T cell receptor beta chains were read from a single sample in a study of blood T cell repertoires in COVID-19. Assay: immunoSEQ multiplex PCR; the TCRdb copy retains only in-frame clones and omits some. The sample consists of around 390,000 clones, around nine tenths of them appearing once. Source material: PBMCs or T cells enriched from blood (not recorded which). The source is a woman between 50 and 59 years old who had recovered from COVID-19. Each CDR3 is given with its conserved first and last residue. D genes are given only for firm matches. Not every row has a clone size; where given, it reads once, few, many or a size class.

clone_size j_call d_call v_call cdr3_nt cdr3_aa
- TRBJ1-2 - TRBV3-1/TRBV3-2 TGTGCCAGCAGCCAAGAATACCTCAGGGTTGACTATGGCTACACCTTC CASSQEYLRVDYGYTF
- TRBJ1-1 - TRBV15 TGTGCCACCAGCAAATACCGGGGGGACACTGAAGCTTTCTTT CATSKYRGDTEAFF
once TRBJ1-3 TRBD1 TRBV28 TGTGCCAGCAGTTTATTTGCAGGGGGCGACACTGGAAACACCATATATTTT CASSLFAGGDTGNTIYF
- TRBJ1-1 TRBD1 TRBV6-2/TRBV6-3 TGTGCCAGCAGTTACACGCTACAGGGGATGGACACTGAAGCTTTCTTT CASSYTLQGMDTEAFF
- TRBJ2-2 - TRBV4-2 TGTGCCAGCAGCCAAAACTCTGGGAGTAACACCGGGGAGCTGTTTTTT CASSQNSGSNTGELFF
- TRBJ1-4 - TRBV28 TGTGCCAGCAGACAGCCTAATAATGAAAAACTGTTTTTT CASRQPNNEKLFF
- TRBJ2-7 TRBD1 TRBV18 TGTGCCAGCTCGCCGGGACAGAGCTACGAGCAGTACTTC CASSPGQSYEQYF
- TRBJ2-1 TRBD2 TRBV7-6 TGTGCCAGCAGCTTAGCGGATGGTAGGACTAGCGGGGCCAATGAGCAGTTCTTC CASSLADGRTSGANEQFF
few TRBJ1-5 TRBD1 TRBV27 TGTGCCAGCAGTACATTACAGGGGGAGCAGCCCCAGCATTTT CASSTLQGEQPQHF
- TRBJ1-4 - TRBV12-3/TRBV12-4 TGTGCCAGTCATGGGACAAGTGAAAAACTGTTTTTT CASHGTSEKLFF
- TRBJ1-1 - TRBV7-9 TGTGCCAGCAGCTCGCAGGGAAACACTGAAGCTTTCTTT CASSSQGNTEAFF
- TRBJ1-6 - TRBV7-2 TGTGCCAGCAGCTTAGCGGCGCGGGGATCTCCGAATTCACCCCTCCACTTT CASSLAARGSPNSPLHF
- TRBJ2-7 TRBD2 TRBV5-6 TGTGCCAGCAGCTTAGCGGGGGGACCCTACGAGCAGTACTTC CASSLAGGPYEQYF
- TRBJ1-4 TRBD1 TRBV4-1 TGCGCCAGCAGCCCCCAGGACAGGGGGCTTGAAAAACTGTTTTTT CASSPQDRGLEKLFF
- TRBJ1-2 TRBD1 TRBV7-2 TGTGCCAGCAGCGAAGACAGGGCGGGTGGCTACACCTTC CASSEDRAGGYTF
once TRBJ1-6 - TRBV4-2 TGTGCCAGCAGCCGTTCTGAGGGGGAGACGGACTCCTATAATTCACCCCTCCACTTT CASSRSEGETDSYNSPLHF
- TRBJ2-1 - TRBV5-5 TGTGCCAGCAGCTTGGCAAGCAGGGCAGGGAATGAGCAGTTCTTC CASSLASRAGNEQFF
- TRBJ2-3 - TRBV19 TGTGCCAGTAGTCCAGCGGCATGGTCAGATACGCAGTATTTT CASSPAAWSDTQYF
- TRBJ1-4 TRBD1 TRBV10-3 TGTGCCATCAGTCCGGGACAGGGAAGAGAAAAACTGTTTTTT CAISPGQGREKLFF
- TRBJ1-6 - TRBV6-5 TGTGCCAGCAGGGGGACTCCAAATTCACCCCTCCACTTT CASRGTPNSPLHF
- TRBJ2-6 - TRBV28 TGTGCCACTACACTTGAGCGGCGATCTGGGGCCAACGTCCTGACTTTC CATTLERRSGANVLTF
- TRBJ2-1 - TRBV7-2 TGTGCCAGCAGGGAGGGGGGGTACTACAATGAGCAGTTCTTC CASREGGYYNEQFF
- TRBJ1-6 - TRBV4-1 TGCGCCAGCAGCCGCTTCATGGGCGGGGTTTCACCCCTCCACTTT CASSRFMGGVSPLHF
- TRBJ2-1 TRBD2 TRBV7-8 TGTGCCAGCAGCTTAGCGGGGGGGACTAGATTCTACAATGAGCAGTTCTTC CASSLAGGTRFYNEQFF
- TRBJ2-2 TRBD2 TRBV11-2 TGTGCCAGCAGCTTATTATTAGCGGGGGGGCCGGGCACCGGGGAGCTGTTTTTT CASSLLLAGGPGTGELFF
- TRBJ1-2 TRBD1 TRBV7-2 TGTGCCAGCAGTGACAGGGGGCGAGGAGATGGCTACACCTTC CASSDRGRGDGYTF
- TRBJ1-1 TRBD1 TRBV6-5 TGTGCCAGCAGCCGACAGGGAGGTACTGAAGCTTTCTTT CASSRQGGTEAFF
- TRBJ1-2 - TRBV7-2 TGTGCCAGCAGCGGGGGCTCCCTCTATGGCTACACCTTC CASSGGSLYGYTF
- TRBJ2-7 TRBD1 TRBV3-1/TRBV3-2 TGTGCCAGCAGTAAACAGGGGATCGAGCAGTACTTC CASSKQGIEQYF
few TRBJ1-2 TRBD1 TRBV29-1 TGCAGCGTGGCCAGGGACAGTAACTATGGCTACACCTTC CSVARDSNYGYTF
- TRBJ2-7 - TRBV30 TGTGCCTGGAGTGTTGACTCAAGGAGCTCCTACGAGCAGTACTTC CAWSVDSRSSYEQYF
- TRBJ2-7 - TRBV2 TGTGCCAGCAGTCCACAGGAATACGGATACGAGCAGTACTTC CASSPQEYGYEQYF
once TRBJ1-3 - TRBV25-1 TGTGCCAGCAGACCCGACAGCCTGTCTGGAAACACCATATATTTT CASRPDSLSGNTIYF
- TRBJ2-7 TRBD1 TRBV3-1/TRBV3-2 TGTGCCAGCAGCCAAGGGTCCGAGGGACAGGGACTTTACTTC CASSQGSEGQGLYF
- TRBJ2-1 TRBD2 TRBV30 TGTGCCTGGAGTGAAGTAGCGGGGGGGTACAATGAGCAGTTCTTC CAWSEVAGGYNEQFF
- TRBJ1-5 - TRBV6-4 TGTGCCAGCACCCCGATCCTCAGGGCTGTGGAACAGCCCCAGCATTTT CASTPILRAVEQPQHF
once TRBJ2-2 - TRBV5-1 TGCGCCAGCAGCTTGGTCAGAGGGCCAATAAACACCGGGGAGCTGTTTTTT CASSLVRGPINTGELFF
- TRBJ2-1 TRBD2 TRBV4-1 TGCGCCAGCAGCCACTGGACTAGCGGGGGGCTTGGGGAGCAGTTCTTC CASSHWTSGGLGEQFF
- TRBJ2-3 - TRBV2 TGTGCCAGCGAGCATGGGGGGTCGTATGCAGATACGCAGTATTTT CASEHGGSYADTQYF
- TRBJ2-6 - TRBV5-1 TGCGCCAGCAGCTTGGCAGGGGCTTTCTCTGGGGCCAACGTCCTGACTTTC CASSLAGAFSGANVLTF
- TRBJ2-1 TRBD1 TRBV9 TGTGCCAGCAGCGGTTACCGGGACAGATCCAATGAGCAGTTCTTC CASSGYRDRSNEQFF
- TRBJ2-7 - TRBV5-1 TGCGCCAGCAGCTTGGATGAGAGCTCCTACGAGCAGTACTTC CASSLDESSYEQYF
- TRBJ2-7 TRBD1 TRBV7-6 TGTGCCAGCAGCTCCTCCGGGACAGACTACGAGCAGTACTTC CASSSSGTDYEQYF